The rows below give T cell receptor beta chains drawn from one sample of a study of cytomegalovirus exposure and HLA in healthy donors. TCRdb keeps only in-frame clones here, not all; method: immunoSEQ multiplex PCR. This table holds over 150,000 clones, about 83% found once. Sequencing used PBMCs. These receptors came from a woman aged 25 to 45 in good health and CMV-seronegative. Each CDR3 is given with its conserved first and last residue. The D gene is left open where the match is weak. Some rows have no size entry. The others give once, few or many, or a class for an expanded clone.

d_call: NA
clone_size: NA
v_call: TRBV7-9
j_call: TRBJ1-1
cdr3_nt: TGTGCCAGCAGCCGGGGGGGACTGAACACTGAAGCTTTCTTT
cdr3_aa: CASSRGGLNTEAFF

d_call: NA
clone_size: NA
v_call: TRBV6-1
j_call: TRBJ2-7
cdr3_nt: TGTGCCACCAAACAGGGACATGGCAACGAGCAGTACTTC
cdr3_aa: CATKQGHGNEQYF

d_call: NA
clone_size: NA
v_call: TRBV7-9
j_call: TRBJ1-1
cdr3_nt: TGTGCCAGCAGCTTAGAAGGACTCATGAACACTGAAGCTTTCTTT
cdr3_aa: CASSLEGLMNTEAFF

d_call: NA
clone_size: few
v_call: TRBV6-5
j_call: TRBJ2-7
cdr3_nt: TGTGCCAGCAGCCATGGGGCGGGGTACGAGCAGTACTTC
cdr3_aa: CASSHGAGYEQYF

d_call: NA
clone_size: NA
v_call: TRBV5-1
j_call: TRBJ2-7
cdr3_nt: TGCGCCAGCAGCTTTGAGGGGGTCCAAGAGCAGTACTTC
cdr3_aa: CASSFEGVQEQYF

d_call: NA
clone_size: NA
v_call: TRBV27
j_call: TRBJ1-2
cdr3_nt: TGTGCCAGCAGTTTATTCCCAGGGGCTAACTATGGCTACACCTTC
cdr3_aa: CASSLFPGANYGYTF

d_call: NA
clone_size: many
v_call: TRBV19
j_call: TRBJ2-4
cdr3_nt: TGTGCCAGTAGTGCGGGACGGGATAACATTCAGTACTTC
cdr3_aa: CASSAGRDNIQYF

d_call: TRBD2
clone_size: NA
v_call: TRBV7-2
j_call: TRBJ2-1
cdr3_nt: TGTGCCAGCAGGACCGGGACTAACAATGAGCAGTTCTTC
cdr3_aa: CASRTGTNNEQFF

d_call: TRBD2
clone_size: NA
v_call: TRBV7-3
j_call: TRBJ2-1
cdr3_nt: TGTGCCACCGCTCGCGGGAGAGGGAATGAGCAGTTCTTC
cdr3_aa: CATARGRGNEQFF

d_call: NA
clone_size: NA
v_call: TRBV15
j_call: TRBJ2-3
cdr3_nt: TGTGCCACCAGCTGGGGGGTACAAGGCACAGATACGCAGTATTTT
cdr3_aa: CATSWGVQGTDTQYF

d_call: TRBD1
clone_size: NA
v_call: TRBV6-6
j_call: TRBJ1-4
cdr3_nt: TGTGCCAGCAGCTCTCCCGGGACAGGGCGTAGGGAAAAACTGTTTTTT
cdr3_aa: CASSSPGTGRREKLFF

d_call: TRBD1
clone_size: few
v_call: TRBV4-1
j_call: TRBJ2-7
cdr3_nt: TGCGCCAGCAGCCAAGTAGAAGACAGGGGGTACGAGCAGTACTTC
cdr3_aa: CASSQVEDRGYEQYF

d_call: TRBD1
clone_size: NA
v_call: TRBV5-1
j_call: TRBJ2-7
cdr3_nt: TGCGCCAGCAGCTTGGAGGGACAGGGATCCTACGAGCAGTACTTC
cdr3_aa: CASSLEGQGSYEQYF

d_call: TRBD2
clone_size: once
v_call: TRBV7-2
j_call: TRBJ2-3
cdr3_nt: TGTGCCAGCAGCCCGACCTGGGACTACCTCACAGATACGCAGTATTTT
cdr3_aa: CASSPTWDYLTDTQYF

d_call: TRBD2
clone_size: NA
v_call: TRBV27
j_call: TRBJ2-3
cdr3_nt: TGTGCCAGCAGTTTACCCGGACTAGCCAGCACAGATACGCAGTATTTT
cdr3_aa: CASSLPGLASTDTQYF

d_call: TRBD1
clone_size: few
v_call: TRBV5-1
j_call: TRBJ1-4
cdr3_nt: TGCGCCAGCAGGACAGGGAGCGGTAATGAAAAACTGTTTTTT
cdr3_aa: CASRTGSGNEKLFF

d_call: TRBD1
clone_size: NA
v_call: TRBV7-9
j_call: TRBJ1-2
cdr3_nt: TGTGCCAGCAGCCGACAGGGGGCGGTAGGTGGCTACACCTTC
cdr3_aa: CASSRQGAVGGYTF

d_call: TRBD2
clone_size: once
v_call: TRBV9
j_call: TRBJ2-3
cdr3_nt: TGTGCCAGCAGCGTAGAGGGGACTAGCGGGGATACGCAGTATTTT
cdr3_aa: CASSVEGTSGDTQYF

d_call: TRBD1
clone_size: NA
v_call: TRBV6-5
j_call: TRBJ1-6
cdr3_nt: TGTGCCAGCGCCAGGGGACAGAATAATTCCCCCCTCCACTTT
cdr3_aa: CASARGQNNSPLHF

d_call: NA
clone_size: NA
v_call: TRBV10-3
j_call: TRBJ1-1
cdr3_nt: TGTGCCATCAGTGTGGGGCCCCCGAACACTGAAGCTTTCTTT
cdr3_aa: CAISVGPPNTEAFF

d_call: TRBD2
clone_size: NA
v_call: TRBV6-6
j_call: TRBJ2-7
cdr3_nt: TGTGCCAGCAGTTCGGGACTAGGCGAGCAGTACTTC
cdr3_aa: CASSSGLGEQYF